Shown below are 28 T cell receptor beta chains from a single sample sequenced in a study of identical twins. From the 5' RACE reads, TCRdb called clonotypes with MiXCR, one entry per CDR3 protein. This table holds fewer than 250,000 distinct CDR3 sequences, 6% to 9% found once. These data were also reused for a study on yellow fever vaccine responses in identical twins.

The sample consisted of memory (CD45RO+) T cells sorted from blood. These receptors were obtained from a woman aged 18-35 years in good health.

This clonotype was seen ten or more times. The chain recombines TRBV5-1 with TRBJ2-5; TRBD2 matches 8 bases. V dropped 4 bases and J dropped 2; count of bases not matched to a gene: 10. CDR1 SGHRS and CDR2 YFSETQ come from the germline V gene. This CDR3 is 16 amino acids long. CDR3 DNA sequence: TGCGCCAGCAGCCCCAAGGCGGGGGGATTGCAAGAGACCCAGTACTTC. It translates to CASSPKAGGLQETQYF.

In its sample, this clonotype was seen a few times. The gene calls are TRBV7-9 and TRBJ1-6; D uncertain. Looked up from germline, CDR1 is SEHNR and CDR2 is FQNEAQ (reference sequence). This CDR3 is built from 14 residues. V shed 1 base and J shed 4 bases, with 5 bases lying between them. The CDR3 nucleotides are TGTGCCAGCAGCTTAGGCAATTATAATTCACCCCTCCACTTT. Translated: CASSLGNYNSPLHF.

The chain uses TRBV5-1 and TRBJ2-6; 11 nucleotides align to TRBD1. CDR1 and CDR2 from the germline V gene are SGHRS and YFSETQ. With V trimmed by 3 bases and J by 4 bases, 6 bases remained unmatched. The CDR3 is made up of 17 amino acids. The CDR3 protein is CASSSLGQGAGANVLTF. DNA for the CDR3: TGCGCCAGCAGCTCCCTCGGACAGGGGGCGGGGGCCAACGTCCTGACTTTC.

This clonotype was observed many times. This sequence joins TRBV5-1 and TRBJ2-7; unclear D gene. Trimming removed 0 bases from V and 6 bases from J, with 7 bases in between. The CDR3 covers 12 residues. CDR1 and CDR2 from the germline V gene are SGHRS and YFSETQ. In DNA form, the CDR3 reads TGCGCCAGCAGCTTGGGAGAAGCCGAGCAGTACTTC. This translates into CASSLGEAEQYF.

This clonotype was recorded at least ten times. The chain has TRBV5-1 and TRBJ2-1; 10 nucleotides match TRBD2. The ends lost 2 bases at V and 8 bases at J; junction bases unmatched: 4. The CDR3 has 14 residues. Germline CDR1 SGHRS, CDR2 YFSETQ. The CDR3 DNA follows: TGCGCCAGCAGCTTAGCGGGGGGGGTCCATGAGCAGTTCTTC. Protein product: CASSLAGGVHEQFF.

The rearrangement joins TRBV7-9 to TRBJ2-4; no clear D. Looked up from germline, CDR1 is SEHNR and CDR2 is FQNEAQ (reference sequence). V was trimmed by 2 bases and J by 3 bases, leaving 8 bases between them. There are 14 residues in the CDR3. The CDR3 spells CASSLFGDKNIQYF. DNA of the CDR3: TGTGCCAGCAGCTTATTTGGGGACAAAAACATTCAGTACTTC. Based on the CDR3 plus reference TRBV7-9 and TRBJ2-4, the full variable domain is DTGVSQNPRHKITKRGQNVTFRCDPISEHNRLYWYRQTLGQGPEFLTYFQNEAQLEKSRLLSDRFSAERPKGSFSTLEIQRTEQGDSAMYLCASSLFGDKNIQYFGAGTRLSVL.

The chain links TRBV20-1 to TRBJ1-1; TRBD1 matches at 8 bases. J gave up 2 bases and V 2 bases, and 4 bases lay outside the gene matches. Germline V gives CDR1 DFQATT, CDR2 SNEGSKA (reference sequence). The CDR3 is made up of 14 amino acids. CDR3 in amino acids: CSARPGGLNTEAFF. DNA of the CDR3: TGCAGTGCTAGACCAGGGGGCCTCAACACTGAAGCTTTCTTT.

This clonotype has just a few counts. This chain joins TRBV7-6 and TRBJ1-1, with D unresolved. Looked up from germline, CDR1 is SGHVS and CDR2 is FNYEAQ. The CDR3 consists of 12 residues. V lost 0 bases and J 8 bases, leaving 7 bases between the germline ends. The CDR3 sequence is CASSLAGEEAFF. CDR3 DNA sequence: TGTGCCAGCAGCTTAGCGGGAGAAGAAGCTTTCTTT.

The CDR3 nucleotides are TGTGCCAGCTCTCGACAGGGATCAGATACGCAGTATTTT. Its protein product is CASSRQGSDTQYF. This chain uses TRBV18 with TRBJ2-3; the match to TRBD1 covers 7 bases. With 6 bases clipped from V and 4 bases from J, the junction kept 4 bases outside the gene matches. The length of the CDR3 is 13 residues. Germline V gene lookup returns CDR1 KGHSH and CDR2 LQKENI.

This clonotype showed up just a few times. This CDR3 reads CSVEEQREISEQFF. The DNA of the CDR3 is TGCAGCGTTGAAGAACAGCGGGAGATTAGTGAGCAGTTCTTC. The genes are TRBV29-1 and TRBJ2-1; TRBD2 matches 8 bases. The CDR3 covers 14 residues. The V and J ends lost 0 bases and 9 bases, in that order; junction bases with no gene match: 7. Germline V gene data show CDR1 as SQVTM and CDR2 as ANQGSEA.

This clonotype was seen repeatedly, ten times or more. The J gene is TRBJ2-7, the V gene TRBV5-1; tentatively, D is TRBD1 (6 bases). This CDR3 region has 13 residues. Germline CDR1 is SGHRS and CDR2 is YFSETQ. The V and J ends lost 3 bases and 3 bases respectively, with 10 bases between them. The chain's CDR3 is CASSWDNYYEQYF. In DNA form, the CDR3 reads TGCGCCAGCAGCTGGGACAATTACTACGAGCAGTACTTC.

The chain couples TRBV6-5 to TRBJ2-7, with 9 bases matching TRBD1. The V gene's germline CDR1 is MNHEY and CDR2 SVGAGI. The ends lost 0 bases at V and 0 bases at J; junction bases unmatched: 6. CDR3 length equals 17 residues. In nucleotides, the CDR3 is TGTGCCAGCAGTTACTCGACGGGGACAGGGAGCTCCTACGAGCAGTACTTC. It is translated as CASSYSTGTGSSYEQYF.

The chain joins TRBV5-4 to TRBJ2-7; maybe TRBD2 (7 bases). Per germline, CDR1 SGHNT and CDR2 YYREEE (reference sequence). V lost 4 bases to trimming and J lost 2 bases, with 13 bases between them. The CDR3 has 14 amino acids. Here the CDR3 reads CASSAQGTTYEQYF. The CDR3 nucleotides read TGTGCCAGCAGCGCGCAGGGGACTACCTACGAGCAGTACTTC.

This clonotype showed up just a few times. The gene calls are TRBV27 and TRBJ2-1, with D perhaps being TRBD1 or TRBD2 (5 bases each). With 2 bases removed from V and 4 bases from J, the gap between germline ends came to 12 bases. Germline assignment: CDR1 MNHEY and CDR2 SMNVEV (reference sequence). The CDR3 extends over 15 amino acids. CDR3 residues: CASSLQAGRYNEQFF. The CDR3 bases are TGTGCCAGCAGTTTACAGGCAGGGAGATACAATGAGCAGTTCTTC.

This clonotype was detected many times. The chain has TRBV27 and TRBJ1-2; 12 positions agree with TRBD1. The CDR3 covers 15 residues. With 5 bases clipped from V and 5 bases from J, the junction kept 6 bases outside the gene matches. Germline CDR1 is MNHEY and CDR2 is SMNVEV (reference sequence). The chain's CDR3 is CASSPPGQGAYGYTF. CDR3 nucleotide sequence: TGTGCCAGCAGTCCTCCGGGACAGGGGGCGTATGGCTACACCTTC.

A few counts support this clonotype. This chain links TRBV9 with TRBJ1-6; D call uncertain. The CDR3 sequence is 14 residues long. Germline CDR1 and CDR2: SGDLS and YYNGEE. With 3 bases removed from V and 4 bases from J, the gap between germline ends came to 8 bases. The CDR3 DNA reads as TGTGCCAGCAGCGCCACAGCATATAATTCACCCCTCCACTTT. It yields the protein CASSATAYNSPLHF.

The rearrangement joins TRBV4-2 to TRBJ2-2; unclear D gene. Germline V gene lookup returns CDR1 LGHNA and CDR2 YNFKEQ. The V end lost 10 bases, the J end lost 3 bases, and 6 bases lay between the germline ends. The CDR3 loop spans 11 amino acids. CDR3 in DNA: TGTGCCACCAAAGACACCGGGGAGCTGTTTTTT. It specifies CATKDTGELFF.

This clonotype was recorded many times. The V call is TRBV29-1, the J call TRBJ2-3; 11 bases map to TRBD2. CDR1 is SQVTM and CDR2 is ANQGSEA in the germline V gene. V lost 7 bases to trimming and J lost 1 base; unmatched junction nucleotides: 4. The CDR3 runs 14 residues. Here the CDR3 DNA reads TGCAGCGCCCTAGCGGGAGGTGGCACAGATACGCAGTATTTT. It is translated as CSALAGGGTDTQYF.

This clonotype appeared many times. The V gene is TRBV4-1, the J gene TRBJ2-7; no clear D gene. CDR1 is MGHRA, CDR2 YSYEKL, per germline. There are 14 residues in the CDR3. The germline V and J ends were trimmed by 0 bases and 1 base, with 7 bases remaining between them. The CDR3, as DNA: TGCGCCAGCAGCCAAGATGGGCTGTCCTACGAGCAGTACTTC. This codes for CASSQDGLSYEQYF.

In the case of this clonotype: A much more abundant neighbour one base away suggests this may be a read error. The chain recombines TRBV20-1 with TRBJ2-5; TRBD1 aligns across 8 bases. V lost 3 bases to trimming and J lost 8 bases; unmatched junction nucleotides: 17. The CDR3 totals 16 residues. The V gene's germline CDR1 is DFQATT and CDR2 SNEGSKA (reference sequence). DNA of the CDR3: TGCAGTGCTAGGAAGGGGATAAGACAGGGGACGGATACCCAGTACTTC. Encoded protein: CSARKGIRQGTDTQYF.

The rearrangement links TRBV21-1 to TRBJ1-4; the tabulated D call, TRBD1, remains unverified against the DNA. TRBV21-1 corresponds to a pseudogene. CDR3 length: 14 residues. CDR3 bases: TGTGCCAGCAGCGCTACAGGGCCTAATGAAAAACTGTTTTTT. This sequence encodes CASSATGPNEKLFF.

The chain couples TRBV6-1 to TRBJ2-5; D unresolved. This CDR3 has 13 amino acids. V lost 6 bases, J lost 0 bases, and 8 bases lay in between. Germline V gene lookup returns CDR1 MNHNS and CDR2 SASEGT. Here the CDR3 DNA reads TGTGCCAGCAGGAAAGGACACCAAGAGACCCAGTACTTC. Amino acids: CASRKGHQETQYF.

The CDR3 here is CASSLNTQNYGYTF. The DNA for the CDR3 is TGCGCCAGCAGCTTGAACACGCAAAACTATGGCTACACCTTC. The chain joins TRBV5-1 to TRBJ1-2; no reliable D call. V lost 1 base and J 2 bases, leaving 9 bases between the germline ends. The germline V gene has CDR1 SGHRS and CDR2 YFSETQ. This CDR3 has 14 residues.

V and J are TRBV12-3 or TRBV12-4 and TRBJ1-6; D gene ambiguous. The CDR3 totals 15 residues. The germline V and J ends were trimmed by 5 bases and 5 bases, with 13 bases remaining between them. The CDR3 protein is CASSAPGLNNSPLHF. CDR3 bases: TGTGCCAGCAGTGCGCCCGGGTTGAATAATTCACCCCTCCACTTT.

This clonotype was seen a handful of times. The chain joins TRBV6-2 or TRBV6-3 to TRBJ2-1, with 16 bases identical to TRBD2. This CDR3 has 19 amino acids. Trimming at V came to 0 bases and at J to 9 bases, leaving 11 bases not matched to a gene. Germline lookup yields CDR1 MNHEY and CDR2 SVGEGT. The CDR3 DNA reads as TGTGCCAGCAGTTACTCAGGGACTAGCGGGGGGGCCTCAGGTGGTGAGCAGTTCTTC. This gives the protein CASSYSGTSGGASGGEQFF.

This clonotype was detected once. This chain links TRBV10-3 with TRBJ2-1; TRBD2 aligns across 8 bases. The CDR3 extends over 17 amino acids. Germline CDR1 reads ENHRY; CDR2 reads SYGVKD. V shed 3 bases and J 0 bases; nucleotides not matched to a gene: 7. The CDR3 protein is CAISDASGQSSYNEQFF. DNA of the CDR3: TGTGCCATCAGTGATGCTAGCGGGCAGAGCTCCTACAATGAGCAGTTCTTC.

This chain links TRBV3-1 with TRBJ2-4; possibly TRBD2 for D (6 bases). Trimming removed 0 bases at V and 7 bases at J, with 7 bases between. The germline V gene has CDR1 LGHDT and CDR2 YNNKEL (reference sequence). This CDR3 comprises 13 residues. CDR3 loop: CASSQDRGNIQYF. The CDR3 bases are TGTGCCAGCAGCCAAGATCGGGGGAACATTCAGTACTTC.

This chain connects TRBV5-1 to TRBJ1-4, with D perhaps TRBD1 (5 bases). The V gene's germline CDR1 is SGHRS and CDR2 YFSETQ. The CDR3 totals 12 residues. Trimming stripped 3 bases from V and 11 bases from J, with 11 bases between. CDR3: CASSSVGEKLFF. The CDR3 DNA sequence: TGCGCCAGCAGCTCCGTGGGGGAGAAACTGTTTTTT.